This T cell receptor beta chain was recovered during a study of cytomegalovirus exposure and HLA in healthy donors (dated by TCRdb to 2016 to 2017). In the study overall: An earlier analysis of several hundred of the donors reported 250 to 300 Gb of sequence data and some 120 million unique TCR beta sequences from 150 million to 200 million T cells. An earlier analysis of several hundred of the donors applied high-throughput TCR beta sequencing to assess whether each TCR beta V gene segment acted as functional or pseudogenic. Across some 400 genotyped donors of the cohort, an average of roughly 230,000 unique TCR beta nucleotide sequences per donor were sequenced, and roughly 20% of those sequences were non-productive. In a later genetic analysis, genome-wide SNP genotypes for about 55% of the 666 donors were used, and that subset was treated as a discovery cohort. The study combined high-throughput TCR immunosequencing, statistical association of individual TCRs with disease status, and machine learning to predict cytomegalovirus infection status. In a later analysis, previously published TCR beta repertoires from 666 donors were re-analyzed and high-resolution HLA genotyping was added so that TCR occurrence patterns could be studied. Besides the first cohort of hundreds of subjects, a separate validation cohort made up of around 120 different subjects was used. Because of strong linkage in the cohort, roughly five DR-DQ haplotypes were treated as single units for association and clustering. Of the roughly 400 genotyped donors, about 80% fell in the genetic ancestry cluster associated with self-reported Caucasian donors. Typing coverage differed by locus: A, B, C, DRB1 and DQB1 were typed in roughly 620-630 donors, DQA1 in about 550, DPA1 in some 570, and DPB1 in 400 to 490. All discovery cohort repertoires had been generated using a single sequencing platform. The study aimed to test whether cataloging public T cell receptors could reveal signatures of past pathogen exposure. Approximately 300 gigabases of sequencing data and around 85 million unique TCR sequences made up an early release that covered about 640 HLA-typed donors. Using immunosequencing, the study profiled T cell repertoires from 640 or so subjects and related those repertoires to cytomegalovirus serostatus. In the later analysis, no new phenotypic data were used to find candidate immune exposures; instead, reliance was placed on TCR beta sequences and their occurrence across donors. Both class I and class II loci were covered by HLA typing, at four-digit resolution. Donor age, sex, ethnicity and CMV serostatus were compiled alongside the repertoire data. What the research found in general, with its limitations: The classifier was reported to diagnose cytomegalovirus status with high specificity and sensitivity in both the original cohort and the validation cohort. In vitro tests confirmed that a few of the cytomegalovirus-associated TCR beta chains recognize cytomegalovirus antigens. According to the authors, the approach could potentially be generalized to other disease states and immunological phenotypes. A cluster of highly shared sequence variants was judged likely to represent a technical artifact of the sequencing pipeline. In an earlier analysis of 587 of the donors, most TCR beta V segments appeared in productive rearrangements about 87% or about 30% of the time, broadly matching IMGT annotations. In this cohort, only TCR beta chains were sequenced, and detectable features were limited by the absence of alpha or paired-chain data. Some IMGT-functional V segments, including TRBV6-2 and TRBV6-3, could not be told apart with the 87-base-pair reads, so those segments were excluded. According to a later analysis, TCR association rates differed among HLA loci, with DRB1 alleles showing the most associated TCRs and HLA-C alleles showing the fewest. In the study, 150 to 200 TCR beta chains were listed as associated with cytomegalovirus. An association between a missense DCLRE1C variant and V-gene and J-gene trimming of TCR beta chains was found in a later genetic analysis and replicated in an independent cohort. According to a later genetic analysis, donors in an Asian-associated ancestry cluster had fewer N-insertions in productive TCRs than the approximately 670-donor mean. A further reported finding was that TCR beta sequences accurately predicted the HLA-A and HLA-B alleles for most subjects in the first cohort. According to a later analysis, most CMV-associated TCR beta chains appeared to be HLA-restricted, and the HLA associations seemed to be driven largely by CMV exposure. Over 15 rarely observed V segments, including chromosome 9 orphons, were excluded from the earlier analysis of several hundred of the donors because counts were too low. In a later analysis, HLA-associated TCR beta chains showed more clonal expansion and lower generation probabilities than non-associated chains that were equally common. Strong co-occurrence of HLA alleles, especially DR and DQ, made assigning TCR associations to individual alleles difficult. CMV serostatus was the only immune exposure information available for the cohort. While some public TCRs were present in many individuals, most TCR sequences turned up only very rarely across donors. Linkage disequilibrium might explain the correlated functional status among segregating V segments, but an unknown experimental factor could not be excluded. A later analysis reported that several top co-occurrence clusters appeared linked to parvovirus B19, influenza, CMV and Epstein-Barr virus. Sequencing depth was assumed to be roughly uniform across donors in the presence/absence analyses, though that assumption may not hold. Because some donors lacked HLA typing at each locus, the association tests relied only on the typed subset. At a false discovery rate of 0.05, a later analysis linked 16,951 TCR beta sequences to specific HLA alleles.

The receptor library was made with the immunoSEQ multiplex PCR assay. For the multiplex PCR, a mixture combining 60 forward primers for TCR Vbeta segments and 13 reverse primers for TCR Jbeta segments was used. The CDR3 region of rearranged TCR beta genes was amplified from genomic DNA with a multiplex PCR assay. On the Illumina HiSeq System, the amplified TCR beta libraries were sequenced as 87-base-pair reads. The authors' pipeline ran thus. A later analysis counted about 80 million unique TCR beta chains across the 670 or so repertoires, and approximately 11 million of these chains were shared by at least two donors. To remove PCR and sequencing errors, raw reads were error-corrected and collapsed into unique sequences using a nearest-neighbor algorithm that merged closely related sequences. To assign V, D and J gene segments, CDR3 sequences were aligned to IMGT reference sequences. For a sequence to be retained, a match of at least six nucleotides was required to both a V gene segment and a J gene segment. A rearrangement was called productive if the CDR3 had no stop codons and remained in frame with V and J, and every other rearrangement was called non-productive. CDR3 was defined according to IMGT convention as the region running from the second conserved V-encoded cysteine to the conserved J-encoded phenylalanine. In an earlier analysis of some 550 of the donors, sequences lacking an unambiguous match to a single V gene segment were excluded. An earlier analysis of almost 600 of the donors classified V segments as functional when productive rearrangements were above 56.7% and as segregating when the standard deviation between donors was above 5%. To diagnose cytomegalovirus status from the catalog of TCR beta chain sequences, a statistical classification framework was built. A later analysis assigned V and J genes by comparing TCR nucleotide sequences with IMGT/GENE-DB human TR gene sequences. The TCRdist pipeline was used in a later analysis to assign CDR3 sequences and most-parsimonious VDJ recombination scenarios. In a later analysis, each TCR beta chain was defined by its CDR3 amino acid sequence together with its V-gene family, and reads lacking a unique V-gene family were excluded. In a later analysis, some 600 highly shared, low-generation-probability nucleotide sequences were removed to address suspected cross-contamination and a sequencing artifact. A later analysis calculated a clonal expansion index for each public chain from normalized within-repertoire ranks of inferred template counts. A later analysis computed generation probabilities with a VDJ recombination model fitted to out-of-frame rearrangements, and checked the results against IGoR. In a later analysis, hypergeometric tests were used to score TCR-TCR, TCR-HLA and TCR-CMV co-occurrence, with a repertoire-size bias correction applied to TCR pairs. A later analysis estimated false discovery rates by permuting HLA or CMV assignments 20 times. In a later analysis, co-occurring TCRs were grouped using DBSCAN, and TCRdist sequence similarity was added for clustering within HLA-allele-positive subsets. For co-occurrence clustering, repertoires with fewer than 30,000 or more than 120,000 public chains were excluded, along with roughly 5 repertoires with anomalous nucleotide sharing. TCRdb provides this immuneACCESS table in a form limited to in-frame rearrangements. Some clones are lacking; in checked studies, under half of them reflect an unresolved V gene, and why the rest are absent is not known. The V and J calls and clone size come from that table; D and trimming were worked out from the DNA. Counted in this sample were around 150,000 clones; 76% of them appeared once. About 1.8% of the sample goes to the ten largest clones.

In total, just over 650 healthy bone marrow donors made up the cohort. All cohort members were sampled while nominally healthy, although unrecorded immune exposures were likely present. The donor was CMV seronegative and was included in the group of a few hundred seronegative cohort members. A peripheral blood sample was collected from each donor, and TCR beta sequencing was performed on peripheral blood mononuclear cells. The Qiagen DNeasy Blood Extraction Kit was used to extract genomic DNA from the blood cell samples. In the germline V gene (reference sequence), CDR1 corresponds to LNHDA and CDR2 to SQIVND. Clipping removes 2 bases from V and 6 bases from J, with 5 as the unmatched junction base count. The CDR3 runs 14 residues from the cysteine to the phenylalanine. Only CDR3 DNA is held: 42 bases, read in frame from base 1. As for this clone: Its specific antigen is unknown. The sample holds no much larger clone one base away, and base qualities are not on file.

The sequencing input was PBMCs. This clonotype was obtained from a woman aged 40-49 years in good health and CMV-seronegative. This sequence uses TRBV19 and TRBJ2-3, with 7 bases matching TRBD2. CDR3 region: CASSIMGGVDTQYF. The base sequence is TGTGCCAGTAGTATAATGGGAGGGGTGGATACGCAGTATTTT.